This TCR beta chain came from a study of human T cells and chemical hapten exposure. Whole-study results and caveats: Patch test scores rose with PT1 expanded TCR counts, a positive correlation.

The study used a library that attached unique molecular identifiers to individual cDNA molecules. From the RACE reads, TCRdb called clonotypes with MiXCR, one entry per CDR3 protein. This table holds 150,000 to 200,000 distinct CDR3 sequences, around 25% found once. V lost 2 bases and J lost 9; bases outside the gene matches: 4. Germline V CDR1 and CDR2: MGHRA, YSYEKL. This CDR3 is built from 13 residues. Time point of the sample: patch test 3, about 24 weeks after DPC sensitization. Treatment here: therapeutic diphenylcyclopropenone sensitization with weekly scalp DPC. This clonotype was picked up a small number of times. Its specificity is not known.

This chain uses TRBV4-1 with TRBJ2-1; 7 positions agree with TRBD2. The receptor was derived from a woman aged 40-49 years with alopecia areata. Some clones in this sample may be carry-over from other donors' samples. Material: whole blood, obtained in connection with sensitization to the hapten diphenylcyclopropenone (DPC). CDR3 sequence (DNA): TGCGCCAGCAGCCAACCAACTAGCGCTGAGCAGTTCTTC. It translates to CASSQPTSAEQFF.